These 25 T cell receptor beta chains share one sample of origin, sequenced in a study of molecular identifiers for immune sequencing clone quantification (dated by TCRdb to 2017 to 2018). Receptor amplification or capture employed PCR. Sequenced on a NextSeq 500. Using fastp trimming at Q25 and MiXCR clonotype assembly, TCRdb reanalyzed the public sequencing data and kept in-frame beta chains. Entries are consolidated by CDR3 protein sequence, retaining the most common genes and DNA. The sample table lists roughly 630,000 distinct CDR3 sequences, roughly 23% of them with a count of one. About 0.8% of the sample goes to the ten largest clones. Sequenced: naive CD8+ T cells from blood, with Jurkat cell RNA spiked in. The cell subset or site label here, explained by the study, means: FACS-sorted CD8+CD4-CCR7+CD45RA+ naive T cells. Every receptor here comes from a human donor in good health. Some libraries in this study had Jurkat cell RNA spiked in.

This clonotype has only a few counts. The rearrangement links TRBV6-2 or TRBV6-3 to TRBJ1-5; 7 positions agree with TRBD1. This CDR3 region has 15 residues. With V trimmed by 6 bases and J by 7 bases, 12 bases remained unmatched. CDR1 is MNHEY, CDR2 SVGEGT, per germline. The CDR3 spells CASSVETGLNQPQHF. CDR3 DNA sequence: TGTGCCAGCAGCGTAGAGACAGGGCTGAACCAGCCCCAGCATTTT.

CDR3 loop: CSAAGASHQETQYF. CDR3 bases: TGCAGTGCTGCAGGGGCCAGCCACCAAGAGACCCAGTACTTC. The chain combines TRBV20-1 with TRBJ2-5, with D maybe TRBD1 (6 bases). CDR3 length: 14 residues. Per germline, CDR1 DFQATT and CDR2 SNEGSKA (reference sequence). Between the trimmed V and J ends, which lost 5 bases and 0 bases, there was a span of 13 bases.

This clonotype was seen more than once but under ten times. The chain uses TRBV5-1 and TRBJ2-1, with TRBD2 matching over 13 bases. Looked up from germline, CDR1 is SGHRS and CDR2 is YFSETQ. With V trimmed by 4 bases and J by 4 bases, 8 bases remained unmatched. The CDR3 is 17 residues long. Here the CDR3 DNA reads TGCGCCAGCAGCGCCTGGACTAGCGGGAGCTTTTACAATGAGCAGTTCTTC. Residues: CASSAWTSGSFYNEQFF.

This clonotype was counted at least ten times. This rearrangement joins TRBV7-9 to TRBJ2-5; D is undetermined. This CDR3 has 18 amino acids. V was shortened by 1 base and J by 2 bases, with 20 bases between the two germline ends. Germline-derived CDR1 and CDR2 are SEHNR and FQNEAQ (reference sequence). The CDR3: CASSLGWRKSGPQETQYF. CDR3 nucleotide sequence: TGTGCCAGCAGCTTAGGATGGCGCAAATCCGGACCACAAGAGACCCAGTACTTC.

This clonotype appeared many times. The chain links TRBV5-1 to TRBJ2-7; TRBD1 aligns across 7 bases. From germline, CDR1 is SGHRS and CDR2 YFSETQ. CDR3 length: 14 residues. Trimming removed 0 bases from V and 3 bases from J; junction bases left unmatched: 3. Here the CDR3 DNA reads TGCGCCAGCAGCTTGGGACAGGGAATCTACGAGCAGTACTTC. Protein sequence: CASSLGQGIYEQYF.

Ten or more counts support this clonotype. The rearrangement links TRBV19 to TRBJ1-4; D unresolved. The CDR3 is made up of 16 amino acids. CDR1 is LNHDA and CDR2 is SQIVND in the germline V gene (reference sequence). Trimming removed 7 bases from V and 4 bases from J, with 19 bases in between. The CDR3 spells CASTSILPDLNEKLFF. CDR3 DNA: TGTGCCAGTACCTCCATCTTACCCGACCTTAATGAAAAACTGTTTTTT.

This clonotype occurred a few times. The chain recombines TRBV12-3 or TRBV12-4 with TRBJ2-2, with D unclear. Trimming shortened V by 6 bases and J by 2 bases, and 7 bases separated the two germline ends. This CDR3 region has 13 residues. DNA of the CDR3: TGTGCCAGCAGCATCACCAACACCGGGGAGCTGTTTTTT. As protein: CASSITNTGELFF.

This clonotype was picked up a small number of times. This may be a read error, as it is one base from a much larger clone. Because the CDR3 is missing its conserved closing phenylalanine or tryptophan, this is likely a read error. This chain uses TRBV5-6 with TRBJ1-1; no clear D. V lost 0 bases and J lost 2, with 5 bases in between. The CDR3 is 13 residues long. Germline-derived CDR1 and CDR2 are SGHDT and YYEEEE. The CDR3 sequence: CASSLGINTEAFL. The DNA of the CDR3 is TGTGCCAGCAGCTTGGGAATTAACACTGAAGCTTTCCTT.

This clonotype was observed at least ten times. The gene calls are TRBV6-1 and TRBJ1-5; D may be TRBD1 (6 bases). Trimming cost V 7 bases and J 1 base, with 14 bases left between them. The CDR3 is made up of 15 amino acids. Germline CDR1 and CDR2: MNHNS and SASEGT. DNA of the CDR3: TGTGCCAGCATCCCCCCGGGGGGCAGCAATCAGCCCCAGCATTTT. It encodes CASIPPGGSNQPQHF.

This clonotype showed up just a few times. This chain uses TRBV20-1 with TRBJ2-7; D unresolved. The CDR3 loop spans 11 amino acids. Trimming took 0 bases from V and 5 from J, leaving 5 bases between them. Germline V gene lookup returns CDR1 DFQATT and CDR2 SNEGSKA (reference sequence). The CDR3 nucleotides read TGCAGTGCTAGAGATATAAACGAGCAGTACTTC. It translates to CSARDINEQYF.

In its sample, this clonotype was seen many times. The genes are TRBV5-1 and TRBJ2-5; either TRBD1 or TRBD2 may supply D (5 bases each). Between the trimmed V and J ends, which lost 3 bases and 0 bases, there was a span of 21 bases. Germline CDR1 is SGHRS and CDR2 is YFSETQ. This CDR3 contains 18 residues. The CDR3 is CASSWVVTGPQNQETQYF. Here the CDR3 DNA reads TGCGCCAGCAGCTGGGTGGTAACGGGACCGCAAAACCAAGAGACCCAGTACTTC.

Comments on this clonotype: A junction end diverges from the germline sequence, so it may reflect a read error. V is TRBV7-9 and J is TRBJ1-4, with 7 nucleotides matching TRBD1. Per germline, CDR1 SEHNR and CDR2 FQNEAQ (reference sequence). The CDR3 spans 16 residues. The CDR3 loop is CASSLAGRGGGEKLFF. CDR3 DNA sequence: TGTGCCAGCAGCTTAGCAGGCAGAGGGGGCGGCGAAAAGCTGTTTTTT.

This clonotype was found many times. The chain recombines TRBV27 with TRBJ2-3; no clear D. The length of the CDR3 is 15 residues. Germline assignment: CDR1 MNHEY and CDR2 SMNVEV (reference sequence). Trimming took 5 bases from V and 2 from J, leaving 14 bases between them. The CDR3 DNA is TGTGCCAGCAGTCTTGCGGTTATGTCCACAGATACGCAGTATTTT. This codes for CASSLAVMSTDTQYF.

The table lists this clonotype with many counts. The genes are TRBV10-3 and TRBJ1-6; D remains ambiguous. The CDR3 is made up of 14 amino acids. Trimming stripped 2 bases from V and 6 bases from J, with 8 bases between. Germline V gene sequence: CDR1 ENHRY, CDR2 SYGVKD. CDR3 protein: CAISEEYANSPLHF. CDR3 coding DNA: TGTGCCATCAGTGAGGAGTACGCTAATTCACCCCTCCACTTT.

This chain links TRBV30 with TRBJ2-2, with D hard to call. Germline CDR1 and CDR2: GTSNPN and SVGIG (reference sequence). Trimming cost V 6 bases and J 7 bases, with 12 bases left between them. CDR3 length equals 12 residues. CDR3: CACKDLGGELFF. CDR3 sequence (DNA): TGTGCCTGTAAGGATCTGGGCGGGGAGCTGTTTTTT.

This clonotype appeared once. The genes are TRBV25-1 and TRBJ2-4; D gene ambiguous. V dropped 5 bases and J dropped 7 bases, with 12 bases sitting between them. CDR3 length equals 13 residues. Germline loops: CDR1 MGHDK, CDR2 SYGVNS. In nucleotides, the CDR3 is TGTGCCAGCAGTCGCCTGGGCGGTAACATTCAGTACTTC. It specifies CASSRLGGNIQYF.

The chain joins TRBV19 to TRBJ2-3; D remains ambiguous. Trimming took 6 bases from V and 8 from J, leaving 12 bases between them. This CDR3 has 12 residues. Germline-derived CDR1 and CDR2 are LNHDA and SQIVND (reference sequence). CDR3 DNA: TGTGCCAGTAGAGTAGGTTCCAGTACGCAGTATTTT. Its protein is CASRVGSSTQYF.

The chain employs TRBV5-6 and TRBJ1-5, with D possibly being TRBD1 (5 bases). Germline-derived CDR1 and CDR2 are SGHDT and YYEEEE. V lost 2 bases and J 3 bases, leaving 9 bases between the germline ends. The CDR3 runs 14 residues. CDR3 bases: TGTGCCAGCAGCTTCTTGACAGCCAATCAGCCCCAGCATTTT. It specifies CASSFLTANQPQHF.

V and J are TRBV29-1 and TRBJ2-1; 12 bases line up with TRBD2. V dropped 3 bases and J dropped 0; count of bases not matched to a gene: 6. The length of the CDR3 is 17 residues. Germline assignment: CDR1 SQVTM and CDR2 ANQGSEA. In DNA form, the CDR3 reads TGCAGCGTTGACGGGACTAGCGGGTCTAGCTCCTACAATGAGCAGTTCTTC. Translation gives CSVDGTSGSSSYNEQFF.

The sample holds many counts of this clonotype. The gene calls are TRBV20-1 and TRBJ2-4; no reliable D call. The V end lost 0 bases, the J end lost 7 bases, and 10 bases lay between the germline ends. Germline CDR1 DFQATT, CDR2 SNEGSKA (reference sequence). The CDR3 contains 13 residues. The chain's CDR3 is CSARDYTANIQYF. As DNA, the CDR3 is TGCAGTGCTAGAGACTATACGGCGAACATTCAGTACTTC.

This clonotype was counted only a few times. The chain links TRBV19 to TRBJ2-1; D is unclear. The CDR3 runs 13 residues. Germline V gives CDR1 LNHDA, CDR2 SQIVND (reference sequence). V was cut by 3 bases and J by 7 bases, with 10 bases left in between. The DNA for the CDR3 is TGTGCCAGTAGTATTTCCAGTAGAAATGAGCAGTTCTTC. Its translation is CASSISSRNEQFF.

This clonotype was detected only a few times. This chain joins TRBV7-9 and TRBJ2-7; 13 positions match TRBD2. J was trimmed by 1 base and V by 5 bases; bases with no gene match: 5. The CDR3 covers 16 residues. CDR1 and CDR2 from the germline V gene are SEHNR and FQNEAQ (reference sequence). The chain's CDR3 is CASSGGLAGYSYEQYF. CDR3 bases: TGTGCCAGCAGCGGGGGACTAGCGGGATATTCCTACGAGCAGTACTTC.

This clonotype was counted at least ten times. CDR3 residues: CAWSHTGAATEAFF. CDR3 coding DNA: TGTGCCTGGAGCCATACAGGGGCAGCCACTGAAGCTTTCTTT. The chain is built from TRBV30 and TRBJ1-1, with 7 bases that match TRBD1. The germline V gene encodes CDR1 GTSNPN and CDR2 SVGIG (reference sequence). The CDR3 covers 14 residues. The junction had 8 bases not matched to a gene; V was cut back by 3 bases and J by 4 bases.

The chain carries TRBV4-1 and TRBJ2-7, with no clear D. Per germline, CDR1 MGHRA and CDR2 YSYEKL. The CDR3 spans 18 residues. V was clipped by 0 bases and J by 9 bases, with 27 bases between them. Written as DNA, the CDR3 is TGCGCCAGCAGCCAAGATTTAATTGGCGGCCGCCCCCCCGGCGCGCAGTACTTC. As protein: CASSQDLIGGRPPGAQYF.

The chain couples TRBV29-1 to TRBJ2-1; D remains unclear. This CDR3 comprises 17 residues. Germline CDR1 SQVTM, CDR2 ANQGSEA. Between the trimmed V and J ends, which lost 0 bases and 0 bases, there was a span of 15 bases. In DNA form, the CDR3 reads TGCAGCGTTGAAGATGGGTCTGAGCGTTTCTCCTACAATGAGCAGTTCTTC. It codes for CSVEDGSERFSYNEQFF.